The rows below give T cell receptor beta chains drawn from one sample of a study of T cells and Merkel cell carcinoma outcomes. TCRdb's copy holds only in-frame clones and misses some; the assay was immunoSEQ multiplex PCR. Found here are some 2,000 clones, more than 85% of them singletons; the top ten hold around 4%. The sequencing input was tumor tissue from Merkel cell carcinoma. All receptors derive from a human donor with Merkel cell carcinoma. The CDR3 runs from the conserved cysteine through the conserved F or W. A D gene is named only where the DNA matches it firmly. Where a row states a size, it is once, few, many or the class of an expanded clone; other rows omit it.

D gene	V gene	clone size	J gene	CDR3 DNA	CDR3 protein
-	TRBV11-2	-	TRBJ2-1	TGTGCCAGCAGCCCAGCGGATGAGCAGTTCTTC	CASSPADEQFF
-	TRBV20-1	-	TRBJ1-2	TGCAGTGCTTACAGGGAGAATGGCTACACCTTC	CSAYRENGYTF
-	TRBV9	-	TRBJ2-5	TGTGCCAGCAGCGTTTCCCCCGGCCCGACCCAGTACTTC	CASSVSPGPTQYF
TRBD1	TRBV5-6	-	TRBJ2-7	TGTGCCAGCACCCGAGAACAGGGGGTTTACGAGCAGTACTTC	CASTREQGVYEQYF
-	TRBV5-6	-	TRBJ2-3	TGTGCCAGCAGCTTGAGAACTAGGAGCACAGATACGCAGTATTTT	CASSLRTRSTDTQYF
-	TRBV19	once	TRBJ1-2	TGTGCCAGTAGTCCTGGGGCTAACTATGGCTACACCTTC	CASSPGANYGYTF
-	TRBV4-2	-	TRBJ2-2	TGTGCCAGTCACCGGGAACCGAACACCGGGGAGCTGTTTTTT	CASHREPNTGELFF
TRBD2	TRBV5-8	-	TRBJ2-1	TGTGCCAGCAGCTTGGTTGGGGGGGAAAATGAGCAGTTCTTC	CASSLVGGENEQFF
-	TRBV18	-	TRBJ1-3	TGTGCCAGCTCACCACTTTACGGCCGGGAGAACACCATATATTTT	CASSPLYGRENTIYF
-	TRBV7-2	-	TRBJ2-3	TGTGCCAGCAGCCGGGTCACAAATACGCAGTATTTT	CASSRVTNTQYF
TRBD2	TRBV9	-	TRBJ2-1	TGTGCCAGCAGCGTACTAGCGGGGGGGCCCCCCTACAATGAGCAGTTCTTC	CASSVLAGGPPYNEQFF
TRBD1	TRBV11-1	-	TRBJ2-7	TGTGCCAGCAGCTTAGACAGGGGAGTCTACGAGCAGTACTTC	CASSLDRGVYEQYF
-	TRBV27	-	TRBJ1-1	TGTGCTAGCAGTTTGACCCGAAACACTGAAGCTTTCTTT	CASSLTRNTEAFF
-	TRBV19	-	TRBJ2-3	TGTGCCAGTAGTGCGGGGCCGGGGGGCACAGATACGCAGTATTTT	CASSAGPGGTDTQYF
-	TRBV7-2	-	TRBJ1-1	TGTGCCAGCAGAGCGCGAGGAGGGGCTATGAACACTGAAGCTTTCTTT	CASRARGGAMNTEAFF
-	TRBV9	-	TRBJ1-1	TGTACCAGCAGCGGAGGGGGGGCTGAAGCTTTCTTT	CTSSGGGAEAFF
TRBD2	TRBV27	-	TRBJ2-3	TGTGCCAGCAGTTTATCGAGTGGGGGGGACACAGATACGCAGTATTTT	CASSLSSGGDTDTQYF
-	TRBV2	once	TRBJ2-1	TGTGCCAGCCGCCGGGGAACAAGTGAGCAGTTCTTC	CASRRGTSEQFF
-	TRBV12-5	-	TRBJ1-5	TGTGCTAGTGGTTTGGAGGACAACCAGCCCCAGCATTTT	CASGLEDNQPQHF
-	TRBV5-4	-	TRBJ2-5	TGTGCCAGCGGACAGAGGAGCGGACAAGAGACCCAGTACTTC	CASGQRSGQETQYF
TRBD1	TRBV6-1	-	TRBJ2-7	TGTGCCAGCAGTGTCCTAAGGACAGGGAACGAGCAGTACTTC	CASSVLRTGNEQYF
TRBD1	TRBV6-6	-	TRBJ2-7	TGTGCCAGCAGTCGAACGACAGGGAACGAGCAGTACTTC	CASSRTTGNEQYF
-	TRBV2	-	TRBJ2-3	TGTGCCAGCTTGGGGAACACAGATACGCAGTATTTT	CASLGNTDTQYF
-	TRBV30	-	TRBJ1-2	TGTGCCTGTTCCCAGGGTAAGGATGGCTACACCTTC	CACSQGKDGYTF
TRBD1	TRBV12-5	-	TRBJ1-1	TGTGCTAGTGGTTCCCCCGGGACAGTAGCTTTCTTT	CASGSPGTVAFF
-	TRBV27	-	TRBJ1-2	TGTGCCAGCAGTTTAAATCAGGGGTTGGGTAACTATGGCTACACCTTC	CASSLNQGLGNYGYTF
TRBD2	TRBV23-1	-	TRBJ2-7	TGCGCCAGCAGTCAGTCCGGGGGGATCTACGAGCAGTACTTC	CASSQSGGIYEQYF
-	TRBV27	-	TRBJ1-1	TGTGCCAGCAGTTTATCGATAAACACTGAAGCTTTCTTT	CASSLSINTEAFF
-	TRBV28	-	TRBJ1-2	TGTGCCAGCAGCTATGGATACTATGGCTACACCTTC	CASSYGYYGYTF
TRBD1	TRBV6-5	-	TRBJ1-2	TGTGCCAGCACTCAGGGCGGAGGGACAGGGAACGGCTACACCTTC	CASTQGGGTGNGYTF
TRBD1	TRBV5-4	-	TRBJ2-3	TGTGCCAGCAGCTTACCGGACAGGGGTTGGTCAGATACGCAGTATTTT	CASSLPDRGWSDTQYF
-	TRBV20-1	-	TRBJ2-3	TGCAGTGCGAGACTAGCAGATACGCAGTATTTT	CSARLADTQYF
TRBD2	TRBV7-9	once	TRBJ2-1	TGTGCCAGCAGCTTAGGGGTTGGACTAGACAATGAGCAGTTCTTC	CASSLGVGLDNEQFF
TRBD1	TRBV15	-	TRBJ2-7	TGTGCCACCAGCAGAGAGACAGGGGGATACGAACAGTACTTC	CATSRETGGYEQYF
-	TRBV6-5	-	TRBJ2-3	TGTGCCAGCAGTCCTAGGGGGGGGACTTCAGATACGCAGTATTTT	CASSPRGGTSDTQYF
-	TRBV30	-	TRBJ1-2	TGTGCCTGCAACTATGGCTACACCTTC	CACNYGYTF
-	TRBV20-1	few	TRBJ2-7	TGCAGTGCTAGGATGGGTTACGAGCAGTACTTC	CSARMGYEQYF
TRBD2	TRBV5-1	-	TRBJ2-7	TGCGCCAGCAGCCCAGAGGGGCTAGCGGGGGGTTTTGACTACGAGCAGTACTTC	CASSPEGLAGGFDYEQYF
TRBD2	TRBV6-6	-	TRBJ2-7	TGTGCCAGTCAAGGACTAGCGGAATCCTACGAGCAGTACTTC	CASQGLAESYEQYF
TRBD2	TRBV7-9	-	TRBJ2-1	TGTGCCAGCAGCTTGACTAGCGTTAACGAGCAGTTCTTC	CASSLTSVNEQFF
TRBD2	TRBV5-1	-	TRBJ2-7	TGCGCCAGCAGCTTGGCTAGCGGGGGCTACGAGCAGTACTTC	CASSLASGGYEQYF
TRBD2	TRBV6-5	-	TRBJ2-1	TGTGCCAGCGGGGAAGCGGGGCTATACAATGAGCAGTTCTTC	CASGEAGLYNEQFF
-	TRBV7-6	-	TRBJ1-3	TGTGCCAGCAGCTTACAGGGCCCGGGCTCCATCTCTGGAAACACCATATATTTT	CASSLQGPGSISGNTIYF
-	TRBV5-1	-	TRBJ1-6	TGCGCCAGCAGCTTCCGACCCGATTCACCCCTCCACTTT	CASSFRPDSPLHF
-	TRBV4-2	-	TRBJ1-6	TGTGCCAGCAGCCAAGGATCAGCCTCGGCGAGCTCCTATAATTCACCCCTCCACTTT	CASSQGSASASSYNSPLHF
-	TRBV9	-	TRBJ1-1	TGTGCCAGCAGCGTAGGAGGGGTCGGTGAAGCTTTCTTT	CASSVGGVGEAFF
-	TRBV5-5	-	TRBJ2-6	TGTGCCAGCAGCCTCGACATGGGGGCCAACGTCCTGACTTTC	CASSLDMGANVLTF